The source of this TCR beta chain is a study of blood T cell repertoires in COVID-19. Study at large: Acute and convalescent COVID-19 samples came from the United States, Italy and Spain. The analysed material was cDNA or gDNA that came from T cells, B-cell-depleted T cells, or PBMCs.

This CDR3 is 12 amino acids long. The germline V gene encodes CDR1 PRHDT and CDR2 FYEKMQ (reference sequence). Trimming removed 8 bases from V and 7 bases from J, with 15 bases in between. The Seattle patients joined while their infection was active and were tracked longitudinally afterward. Per the original data handling: Estimated nucleated cell counts came from reference gene primer amplification. TCRdb's copy holds only in-frame clones and misses some; the assay was immunoSEQ multiplex PCR. V, J and clone size derive from that table, while D and trimming were established from the DNA sequence. This sample yields a few hundred thousand clones, of which approximately 89% are seen a single time; roughly 3.9% belongs to the top ten.

Sequenced input: peripheral blood. The genes are TRBV13 and TRBJ2-7; D is perhaps TRBD2 (6 bases). This TCR was sampled from a woman aged 55-69 years with COVID-19, enrolled during active disease. CDR3 sequence reads: CASAGPSGEQYF. Here the CDR3 DNA reads TGTGCCAGCGCGGGGCCGTCTGGGGAGCAGTACTTC.